A single sample gave rise to the 5 T cell receptor beta chains below, sequenced in a study of Ad26.COV2.S vaccination and SARS-CoV-2 variants. Stated treatment: some 20 received Ad26.COV2.S at low or high dose, single or two shots; a few received placebo; per-sample allocation not given. Sampling happened 63 days after the first vaccine or placebo injection. This table comes from immunoSEQ multiplex PCR, and its TCRdb copy is limited to in-frame clones, with some not included. This table holds almost 400,000 clones, approximately 90% found once. The sequenced sample was peripheral blood, obtained in a trial of Ad26.COV2.S vaccine versus placebo. The origin of the receptors is a person aged 18-65 years who received the Ad26.COV2.S COVID-19 vaccine or a placebo.

This clone was found once. This chain joins TRBV4-2 and TRBJ1-1, with 7 bases lining up with TRBD1. V was pared by 4 bases and J by 2 bases, with 7 bases of the junction left unmatched. Germline loops: CDR1 LGHNA, CDR2 YNFKEQ. The length of the CDR3 is 15 residues. The chain's CDR3 is CASSLSTGSNTEAFF. For the CDR3, the DNA is TGTGCCAGCAGCCTGTCGACAGGGTCTAACACTGAAGCTTTCTTT.

This clone was counted once. V gene TRBV5-6 combines with J gene TRBJ1-2; TRBD1 aligns across 7 bases. Germline trimming cut 1 base from V and 4 bases from J; bases unmatched to any gene: 7. The CDR3 has 15 residues. Germline CDR1 and CDR2: SGHDT and YYEEEE. CDR3 in amino acids: CASSLTRGRGYGYTF. CDR3 nucleotides: TGTGCCAGCAGCTTGACTAGGGGGCGCGGCTATGGCTACACCTTC.

The rearrangement joins TRBV27 to TRBJ1-2, with 9 bases identical to TRBD1. The V gene's germline CDR1 is MNHEY and CDR2 SMNVEV (reference sequence). Trimming took 6 bases from V and 7 from J; bases not matched to a gene: 6. The CDR3 extends over 13 amino acids. This CDR3 is CASRTGGAGGYTF. The CDR3 nucleotides are TGTGCCAGCAGAACAGGGGGCGCGGGTGGCTACACCTTC.

CDR3 sequence reads: CASSQINEQYF. CDR3 coding DNA: TGTGCCAGCAGCCAAATCAACGAGCAGTACTTC. The chain has TRBV3-1 (or the pseudogene TRBV3-2) and TRBJ2-7; no firm D call. The germline V gene has CDR1 LGHDT and CDR2 YNNKEL (reference sequence). The CDR3 has 11 amino acids. Trimming stripped 2 bases from V and 5 bases from J, with 4 bases between.

The chain carries TRBV18 and TRBJ2-7; TRBD1 matches at 10 bases. This CDR3 is 14 amino acids long. Germline V CDR1 and CDR2: KGHSH, LQKENI. V was clipped by 3 bases and J by 7 bases; unmatched bases: 6. The CDR3 region is CASSPTGQGQEQYF. In DNA form, the CDR3 reads TGTGCCAGCTCACCTACGGGACAGGGGCAAGAGCAGTACTTC.